This T cell receptor (beta chain) was captured in a study of T cells in localized non-small cell lung cancer. Assay: immunoSEQ multiplex PCR; the TCRdb copy retains only in-frame clones and omits some. Counted here are 55,000 or so clones, roughly 75% occurring once; the ten biggest clones make up about 4%. The CDR3 is 13 amino acids. Notes on the study in general: Among blood samples, higher T cell density accompanied longer overall survival. Uninvolved adjacent lung showed higher T cell clonality than tumor. In adjacent lung appeared a median around 59 of the top 100 tumor clones.

Remarks on this clone: Its specificity is not known.

Sequenced here: PBMCs, sampled before any cancer treatment. This sequence joins TRBV21-1 and TRBJ1-4; the D segment call TRBD1 is taken from the table without a DNA check. TRBV21-1 is listed as a pseudogene. The receptor was isolated from a woman aged 40-69 years with stage II lung adenocarcinoma. The CDR3 sequence: CASPPTGCEKLFF. Written as DNA, the CDR3 is TGTGCCAGCCCCCCTACAGGATGTGAAAAACTGTTTTTT.